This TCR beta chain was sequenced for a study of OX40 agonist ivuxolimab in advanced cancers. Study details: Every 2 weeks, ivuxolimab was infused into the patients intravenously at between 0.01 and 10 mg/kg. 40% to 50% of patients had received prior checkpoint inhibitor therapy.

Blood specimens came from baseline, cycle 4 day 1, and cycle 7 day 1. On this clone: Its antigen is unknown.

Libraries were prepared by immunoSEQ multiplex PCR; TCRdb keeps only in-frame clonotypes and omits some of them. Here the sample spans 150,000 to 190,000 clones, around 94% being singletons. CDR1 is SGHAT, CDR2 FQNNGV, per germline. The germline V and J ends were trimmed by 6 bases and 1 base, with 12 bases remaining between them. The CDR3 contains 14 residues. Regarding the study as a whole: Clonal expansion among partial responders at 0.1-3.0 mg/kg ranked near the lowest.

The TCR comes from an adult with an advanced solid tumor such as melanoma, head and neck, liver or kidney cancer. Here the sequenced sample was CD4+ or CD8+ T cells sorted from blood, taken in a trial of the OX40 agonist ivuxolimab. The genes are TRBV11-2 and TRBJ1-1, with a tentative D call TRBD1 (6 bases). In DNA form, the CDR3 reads TGTGCCAGCAGAAGACAGGCGTCGAACACTGAAGCTTTCTTT. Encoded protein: CASRRQASNTEAFF.